This passage covers 22 T cell receptor beta chains from one sample sequenced in a study of cytomegalovirus exposure and HLA in healthy donors. Amplification used 60 Vbeta primers and 13 Jbeta primers. TCRdb keeps only in-frame clones here, not all; method: immunoSEQ multiplex PCR. The sample comprises about 140,000 clones, roughly 86% of which are singletons, and 0.51% rests with the top ten. The sample consisted of PBMCs. These receptors all stem from a woman aged 40 to 50 in good health and CMV-seronegative.

In this sample, this clone turned up a few times. The chain has TRBV9 and TRBJ2-5, with 12 bases aligning to TRBD1. CDR1 SGDLS and CDR2 YYNGEE come from the germline V gene. With 4 bases clipped from V and 7 bases from J, the junction kept 11 bases outside the gene matches. The CDR3 runs to 16 residues. The CDR3 bases are TGTGCCAGCAGCCCGACCGGGACAGGGGGCCAGGCGACCCAGTACTTC. This gives the protein CASSPTGTGGQATQYF.

This clone occurred a few times. V gene TRBV5-4 combines with J gene TRBJ2-1; TRBD1 matches at 8 bases. Germline CDR1 SGHNT, CDR2 YYREEE (reference sequence). The CDR3 extends over 14 amino acids. V gave up 4 bases and J gave up 8 bases; unmatched junction bases: 8. The chain's CDR3 is CASSLDREADEQFF. Written as DNA, the CDR3 is TGTGCCAGCAGCCTGGACAGGGAAGCAGATGAGCAGTTCTTC.

The rearrangement joins TRBV27 to TRBJ1-3; TRBD1 might be the D (6 bases). Looked up from germline, CDR1 is MNHEY and CDR2 is SMNVEV (reference sequence). The CDR3 runs 15 residues. Trimming pared 5 bases from V and 0 bases from J, leaving 11 bases between. CDR3 amino acids: CASSPGHNSGNTIYF. In DNA form, the CDR3 reads TGTGCCAGCAGTCCGGGACATAACTCTGGAAACACCATATATTTT.

J is TRBJ1-2 and V is TRBV14; D gene ambiguous. Looked up from germline, CDR1 is SGHDN and CDR2 is FVKESK. The CDR3 runs 15 residues. The ends were cut back, 4 bases at V and 1 base at J, with 13 bases in the middle. The CDR3 reads CASSPRPTHNYGYTF. The CDR3 DNA reads TGTGCCAGCAGCCCCCGGCCGACTCATAACTATGGCTACACCTTC.

V gene TRBV9 combines with J gene TRBJ2-7; 8 nucleotides align to TRBD2. Germline lookup yields CDR1 SGDLS and CDR2 YYNGEE. V dropped 0 bases and J dropped 1; count of bases not matched to a gene: 6. This CDR3 contains 16 residues. The CDR3 nucleotides read TGTGCCAGCAGCGTAGGTAGTGGCGGGAGGTCCTACGAGCAGTACTTC. It translates to CASSVGSGGRSYEQYF.

The chain uses TRBV7-9 and TRBJ2-2; 11 nucleotides align to TRBD2. V lost 5 bases, J lost 0 bases, and 2 bases stayed unmatched. The CDR3 is 16 amino acids. CDR1 and CDR2 from the germline V gene are SEHNR and FQNEAQ (reference sequence). The CDR3: CASSRTSGPNTGELFF. The CDR3 DNA reads as TGTGCCAGCAGCCGGACTAGCGGGCCGAACACCGGGGAGCTGTTTTTT.

This clone was seen a few times. The junction departs from germline at one end; a sequencing error may be responsible. This rearrangement joins TRBV7-9 to TRBJ1-3, with D hard to call. This CDR3 has 11 residues. Germline V CDR1 and CDR2: SEHNR, FQNEAQ (reference sequence). The CDR3 bases are TGTGCCAGCAGCTTAGTCGGCGACACCATTTTT. It specifies CASSLVGDTIF.

The V and J genes are TRBV9 and TRBJ1-4; no clear D gene. Germline assignment: CDR1 SGDLS and CDR2 YYNGEE. This CDR3 comprises 15 residues. V was shortened by 0 bases and J by 3 bases, with 9 bases between the two germline ends. In nucleotides, the CDR3 is TGTGCCAGCAGCGTAGCAGTTACCCCTAATGAAAAACTGTTTTTT. Residues: CASSVAVTPNEKLFF.

The V gene is TRBV5-5, the J gene TRBJ2-5, with D possibly matching TRBD1 (5 bases). Germline V CDR1 and CDR2: SGHKS, YYEKEE (reference sequence). The V end lost 4 bases, the J end lost 1 base, and 8 bases lay between the germline ends. The CDR3 is made up of 13 amino acids. The CDR3 is CASSTDTQETQYF. The CDR3 DNA is TGTGCCAGCAGCACGGACACCCAAGAGACCCAGTACTTC.

This clone was detected once. V usage is TRBV6-1 and J usage is TRBJ2-5, with D perhaps matching TRBD2 (6 bases). The germline gives CDR1 MNHNS, CDR2 SASEGT. Trimming cost V 3 bases and J 3 bases, with 11 bases left between them. This CDR3 spans 14 amino acids. The CDR3 region is CASSDGRVKETQYF. CDR3 in DNA: TGTGCCAGCAGTGACGGGAGAGTGAAAGAGACCCAGTACTTC.

In this sample, this clone turned up a few times. The chain links TRBV4-1 to TRBJ1-1; possible D gene TRBD1, 5 bases. V dropped 2 bases and J dropped 7 bases, with 11 bases sitting between them. The V gene's germline CDR1 is MGHRA and CDR2 YSYEKL. There are 13 residues in the CDR3. CDR3 loop: CASSQLGTVEAFF. The DNA for the CDR3 is TGCGCCAGCAGCCAATTGGGGACTGTTGAAGCTTTCTTT.

As regards this clone: Germline and junction disagree at one end, which may indicate a read error. The chain is built from TRBV7-9 and TRBJ2-5; TRBD1 might be the D (5 bases). The DNA end lines up better with TRBJ2-7; the J call may be wrong. This CDR3 contains 12 residues. Germline assignment: CDR1 SEHNR and CDR2 FQNEAQ (reference sequence). The CDR3 sequence: CSSSIQGGEQYF. Here the CDR3 DNA reads TGTTCCAGCAGCATCCAGGGTGGCGAGCAGTACTTC.

V usage is TRBV19 and J usage is TRBJ2-7; 11 positions match TRBD1. This CDR3 contains 16 residues. Germline CDR1 is LNHDA and CDR2 is SQIVND (reference sequence). The V gene end was trimmed by 2 bases and the J gene end by 7 bases; junction bases not matched to a gene: 10. The CDR3 sequence is CASSILPGQGAWEQYF. CDR3 DNA: TGTGCCAGTAGTATACTCCCCGGACAGGGGGCGTGGGAGCAGTACTTC.

This chain connects TRBV6-1 to TRBJ2-7, with D hard to call. With 6 bases removed from V and 4 bases from J, the gap between germline ends came to 10 bases. CDR3 length: 12 residues. Germline V CDR1 and CDR2: MNHNS, SASEGT. The CDR3 DNA is TGTGCCAGCAGCCGAGCCCAATACGAGCAGTACTTC. Translated, it gives CASSRAQYEQYF.

The V gene is TRBV20-1, the J gene TRBJ2-7; tentative D call: TRBD2 (6 bases). The CDR3 runs to 11 residues. The ends were cut back, 5 bases at V and 6 bases at J, with 11 bases in the middle. Germline values: CDR1 DFQATT, CDR2 SNEGSKA (reference sequence). The CDR3 coding sequence is TGCAGTGCTCGGGAGAACCTCGAGCAGTACTTC. This codes for CSARENLEQYF.

The chain is built from TRBV28 and TRBJ2-7, with TRBD2 identical over 7 bases. This CDR3 has 15 residues. J gave up 1 base and V 6 bases, and 9 bases lay outside the gene matches. Germline CDR1 and CDR2: MDHEN and SYDVKM. The CDR3 DNA reads as TGTGCCAGCAGCCTAAGCGGGACCTATTCCTACGAGCAGTACTTC. This codes for CASSLSGTYSYEQYF.

This clone appeared a single time. This chain links TRBV10-3 with TRBJ2-5, with D perhaps matching TRBD1 (6 bases). The DNA end is a closer match to TRBJ2-7, so the J assignment may be wrong. CDR3 length equals 12 residues. Germline V lookup: CDR1 ENHRY, CDR2 SYGVKD. The CDR3 loop is CAISKDRYEQYF. The CDR3 DNA reads TGTGCCATCAGTAAAGACAGGTACGAGCAGTACTTC.

The genes are TRBV28 and TRBJ2-7; unclear D gene. The CDR3 has 14 amino acids. The V and J ends lost 5 bases and 0 bases respectively, with 11 bases between them. Germline values: CDR1 MDHEN, CDR2 SYDVKM. CDR3 bases: TGTGCCAGCAGTCAGATAACGTTCTCCTACGAGCAGTACTTC. This gives the protein CASSQITFSYEQYF. Drawing the rest from reference TRBV28 and TRBJ2-7, the complete variable domain is DVKVTQSSRYLVKRTGEKVFLECVQDMDHENMFWYRQDPGLGLRLIYFSYDVKMKEKGDIPEGYSVSREKKERFSLILESASTNQTSMYLCASSQITFSYEQYFGPGTRLTVT.

The chain carries TRBV6-5 and TRBJ2-7; D is possibly TRBD2 (6 bases). The CDR3 length is 12 residues. Looked up from germline, CDR1 is MNHEY and CDR2 is SVGAGI. V was shortened by 6 bases and J by 2 bases, with 8 bases between the two germline ends. The CDR3 nucleotides read TGTGCCAGCAGGGGGGGACCCTACGAGCAGTACTTC. It encodes CASRGGPYEQYF.

The chain carries TRBV27 and TRBJ1-4; D uncertain. CDR3 size: 14 residues. V dropped 5 bases and J dropped 4 bases, with 11 bases sitting between them. Germline V gene sequence: CDR1 MNHEY, CDR2 SMNVEV (reference sequence). CDR3 in DNA: TGTGCCAGCAGTCAGGATCGGGGTAATGAAAAACTGTTTTTT. Residues: CASSQDRGNEKLFF.

The rearrangement links TRBV5-1 to TRBJ2-1, with 11 bases matching TRBD2. The ends lost 1 base at V and 7 bases at J; junction bases unmatched: 1. Germline V gives CDR1 SGHRS, CDR2 YFSETQ. The CDR3 sequence is 14 residues long. The CDR3 DNA is TGCGCCAGCAGCTTGCTAGCGGGAGGTAATGAGCAGTTCTTC. It is translated as CASSLLAGGNEQFF.

The rearrangement links TRBV6-1 to TRBJ1-2; TRBD1 matches 8 bases. This CDR3 spans 13 amino acids. Germline V CDR1 and CDR2: MNHNS, SASEGT. The V segment lost 6 bases and the J segment 4 bases; nucleotides outside the gene matches: 4. This CDR3 is CASRSGTGYGYTF. The CDR3 bases are TGTGCCAGCAGATCCGGGACAGGCTATGGCTACACCTTC.